These 7 T cell receptor beta chains were all obtained from the same sample, sequenced in a study of a mutant IDH1 vaccine in newly diagnosed glioma. No cognate antigen is known for these TCRs. TCRdb's copy holds only in-frame clones and misses some; the assay was immunoSEQ multiplex PCR. This sample yields tens of thousands of clones, of which around 87% are seen a single time; roughly 2% belongs to the top ten. Specified time point: week 35, safety follow-up. The investigators gave 300 ug of mutant IDH1 20-mer peptide in each vaccine dose, together with topical imiquimod. This specimen consisted of PBMCs, obtained from a glioma patient whose treatment included an IDH1 peptide vaccine. The origin of the receptors is a young man with glioma.

V is TRBV9 and J is TRBJ2-7; tentative D call: TRBD2 (6 bases). The length of the CDR3 is 12 residues. The germline V gene encodes CDR1 SGDLS and CDR2 YYNGEE. CDR3 bases: TGTGCTTCCGGGACTCAGAATCGCGAGCAGTACTTC. Encoded protein: CASGTQNREQYF.

In its sample, this clone was seen a few times. The V call is TRBV4-1, the J call TRBJ2-1, with TRBD2 matching 9 bases. Trimming removed 2 bases from V and 4 bases from J; junction bases left unmatched: 3. The CDR3 is 15 amino acids. The germline V gene has CDR1 MGHRA and CDR2 YSYEKL. The CDR3 nucleotides read TGCGCCAGCAGCCAACTAGCGGGGTCTTACAATGAGCAGTTCTTC. This codes for CASSQLAGSYNEQFF.

Details on this clone: Relative to the germline gene, one junction end is altered; a read error may explain this. The genes are TRBV5-6 and TRBJ2-2, with 9 bases lining up with TRBD2. The CDR3 extends over 13 amino acids. The germline gives CDR1 SGHDT, CDR2 YYEEEE. CDR3 sequence reads: CASSLALAGNRCF. In nucleotides, the CDR3 is TGTGCCAGCAGCTTGGCGCTAGCGGGGAATCGCTGTTTT.

This clone turned up a few times. V and J are TRBV6-1 and TRBJ1-5; 10 bases map to TRBD1. The CDR3 covers 17 residues. The germline CDR1 and CDR2 sequences are MNHNS and SASEGT. The junction had 7 bases not matched to a gene; V was cut back by 2 bases and J by 3 bases. CDR3 sequence (DNA): TGTGCCAGCAGTGAACCCGGGACAGGGGACTACAATCAGCCCCAGCATTTT. Translating it yields CASSEPGTGDYNQPQHF.

V usage is TRBV27 and J usage is TRBJ2-1; D may match TRBD1 or TRBD2 (5 bases each). Germline V gene lookup returns CDR1 MNHEY and CDR2 SMNVEV (reference sequence). The ends were cut back, 1 base at V and 7 bases at J, with 14 bases in the middle. This CDR3 has 15 residues. In DNA form, the CDR3 reads TGTGCCAGCAGTTTATACCCAGGGACGGGAAATGAGCAGTTCTTC. It translates to CASSLYPGTGNEQFF.

Only a few counts were recorded for this clone. The rearrangement joins TRBV28 to TRBJ1-2; D is perhaps TRBD1 (5 bases). Germline CDR1 MDHEN, CDR2 SYDVKM. V was clipped by 5 bases and J by 8 bases, with 21 bases between them. CDR3 size: 15 residues. The CDR3 sequence is CASSTPGTTKGGYTF. The CDR3, as DNA: TGTGCCAGCAGTACCCCAGGGACCACCAAGGGAGGCTACACCTTC.

V and J are TRBV29-1 and TRBJ2-1, with 7 bases that match TRBD1. In germline, CDR1 is SQVTM, CDR2 ANQGSEA. This CDR3 contains 14 residues. The V and J ends lost 2 bases and 3 bases, in that order; junction bases with no gene match: 4. CDR3 in DNA: TGCAGCGTTGAATCGGGACAGAGCTACAATGAGCAGTTCTTC. Protein: CSVESGQSYNEQFF.